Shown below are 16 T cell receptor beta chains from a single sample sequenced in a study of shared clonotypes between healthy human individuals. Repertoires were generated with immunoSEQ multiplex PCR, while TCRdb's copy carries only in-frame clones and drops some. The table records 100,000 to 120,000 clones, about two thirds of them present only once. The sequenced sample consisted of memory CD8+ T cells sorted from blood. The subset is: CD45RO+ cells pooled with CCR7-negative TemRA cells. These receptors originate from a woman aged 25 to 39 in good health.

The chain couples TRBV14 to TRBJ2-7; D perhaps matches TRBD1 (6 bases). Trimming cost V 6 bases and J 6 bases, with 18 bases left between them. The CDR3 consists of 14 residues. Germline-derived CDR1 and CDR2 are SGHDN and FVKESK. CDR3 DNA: TGTGCCAGCAGAAAACAGGGTGAGGGACCCGAGCAGTACTTC. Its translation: CASRKQGEGPEQYF.

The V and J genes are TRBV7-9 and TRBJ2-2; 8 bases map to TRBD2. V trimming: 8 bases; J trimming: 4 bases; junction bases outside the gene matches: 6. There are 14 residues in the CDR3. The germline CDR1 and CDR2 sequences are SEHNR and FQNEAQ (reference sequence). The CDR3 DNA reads TGTGCCAGCCTAGCGGGCCCTCCCACCGGGGAGCTGTTTTTT. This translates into CASLAGPPTGELFF.

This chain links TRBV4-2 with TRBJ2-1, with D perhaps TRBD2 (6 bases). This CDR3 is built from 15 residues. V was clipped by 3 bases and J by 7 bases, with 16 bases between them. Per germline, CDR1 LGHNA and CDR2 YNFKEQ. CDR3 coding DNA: TGTGCCAGCAGCCAGACGGGAGAACTATCGAATGAGCAGTTCTTC. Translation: CASSQTGELSNEQFF.

CDR3 DNA: TGTGCCAGCAGTCAAGGCGGGTCTGGGGCCAACGTCCTGACTTTC. Translated: CASSQGGSGANVLTF. This chain connects TRBV6-4 to TRBJ2-6; perhaps TRBD2 as D (5 bases). Trimming cost V 5 bases and J 1 base, with 9 bases left between them. The CDR3 consists of 15 residues. CDR1 MRHNA and CDR2 SNTAGT come from the germline V gene.

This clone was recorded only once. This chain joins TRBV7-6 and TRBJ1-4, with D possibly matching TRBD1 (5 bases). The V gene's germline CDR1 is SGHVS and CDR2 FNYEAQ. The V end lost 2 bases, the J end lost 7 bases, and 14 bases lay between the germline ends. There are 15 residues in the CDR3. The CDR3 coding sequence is TGTGCCAGCAGCTTATCGGGGGAATTCGGTGAAAAACTGTTTTTT. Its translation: CASSLSGEFGEKLFF.

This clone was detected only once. The CDR3 nucleotides read TGTGCCAGCACCCTTGGCGGGAATAGCAATCAGCCCCAGCATTTT. It encodes CASTLGGNSNQPQHF. The chain recombines TRBV28 with TRBJ1-5; no definite D call. The germline CDR1 and CDR2 sequences are MDHEN and SYDVKM. V dropped 7 bases and J dropped 0 bases, with 13 bases sitting between them. The CDR3 spans 15 residues.

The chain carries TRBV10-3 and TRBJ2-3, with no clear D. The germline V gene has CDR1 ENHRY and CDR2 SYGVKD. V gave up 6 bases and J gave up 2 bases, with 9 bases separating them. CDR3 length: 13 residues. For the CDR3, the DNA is TGTGCCATCAGCGGGTCCGACACAGATACGCAGTATTTT. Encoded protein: CAISGSDTDTQYF.

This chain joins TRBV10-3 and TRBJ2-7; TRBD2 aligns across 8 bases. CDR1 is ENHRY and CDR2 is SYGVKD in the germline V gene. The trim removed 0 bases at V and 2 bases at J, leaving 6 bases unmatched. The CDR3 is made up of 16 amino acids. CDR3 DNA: TGTGCCATCAGTGAGTCGAGGCTAGCGGGCGCCTACGAGCAGTACTTC. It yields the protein CAISESRLAGAYEQYF.

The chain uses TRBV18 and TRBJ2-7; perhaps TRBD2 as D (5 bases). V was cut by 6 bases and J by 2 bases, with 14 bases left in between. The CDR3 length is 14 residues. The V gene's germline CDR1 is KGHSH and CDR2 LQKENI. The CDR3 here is CASSSTGITYEQYF. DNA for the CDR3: TGTGCCAGCTCGTCCACCGGGATCACCTACGAGCAGTACTTC.

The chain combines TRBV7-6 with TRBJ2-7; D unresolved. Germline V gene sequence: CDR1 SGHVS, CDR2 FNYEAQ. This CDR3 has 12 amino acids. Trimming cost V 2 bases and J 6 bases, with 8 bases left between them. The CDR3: CASSLFPGEQYF. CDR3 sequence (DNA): TGTGCCAGCAGCTTATTCCCGGGCGAGCAGTACTTC.

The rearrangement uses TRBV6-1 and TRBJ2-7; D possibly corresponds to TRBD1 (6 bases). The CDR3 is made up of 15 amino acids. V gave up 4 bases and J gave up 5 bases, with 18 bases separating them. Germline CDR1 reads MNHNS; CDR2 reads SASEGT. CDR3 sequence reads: CASSAAEGGPDEQYF. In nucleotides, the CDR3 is TGTGCCAGCAGTGCTGCGGAAGGGGGTCCTGACGAGCAGTACTTC.

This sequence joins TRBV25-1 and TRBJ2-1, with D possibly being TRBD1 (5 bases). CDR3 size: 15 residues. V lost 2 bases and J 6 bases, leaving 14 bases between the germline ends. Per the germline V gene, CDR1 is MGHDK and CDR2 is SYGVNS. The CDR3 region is CASSEDSRVRNEQFF. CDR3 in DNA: TGTGCCAGCAGTGAAGACTCCAGGGTACGCAATGAGCAGTTCTTC.

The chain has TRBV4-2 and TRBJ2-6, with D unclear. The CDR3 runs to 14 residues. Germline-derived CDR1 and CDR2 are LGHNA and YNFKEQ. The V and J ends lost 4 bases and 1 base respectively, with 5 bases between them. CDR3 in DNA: TGTGCCAGCAGCCTTGAATCTGGGGCCAACGTCCTGACTTTC. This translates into CASSLESGANVLTF.

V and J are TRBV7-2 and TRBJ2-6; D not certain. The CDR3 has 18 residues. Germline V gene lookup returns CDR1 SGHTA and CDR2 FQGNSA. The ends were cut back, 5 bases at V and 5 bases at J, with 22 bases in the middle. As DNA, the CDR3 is TGTGCCAGCAGCAGTAGCCGCAGACGACAAAGTCGGGCCAACGTCCTGACTTTC. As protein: CASSSSRRRQSRANVLTF.

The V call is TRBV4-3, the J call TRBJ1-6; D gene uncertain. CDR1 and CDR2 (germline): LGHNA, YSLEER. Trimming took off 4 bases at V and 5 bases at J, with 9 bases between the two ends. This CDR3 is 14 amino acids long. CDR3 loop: CASSLTADNSPLHF. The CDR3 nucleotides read TGCGCCAGCAGCCTTACGGCGGATAATTCACCCCTCCACTTT.

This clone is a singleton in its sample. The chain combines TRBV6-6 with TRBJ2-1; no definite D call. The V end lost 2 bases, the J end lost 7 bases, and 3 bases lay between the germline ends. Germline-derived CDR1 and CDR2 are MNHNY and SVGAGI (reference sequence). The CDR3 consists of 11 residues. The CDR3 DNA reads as TGTGCCAGCAGTTACGGGAATGAGCAGTTCTTC. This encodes CASSYGNEQFF.